The clone carrying this T cell receptor beta chain was observed many times. Its antigen is not identified. This entry belongs to a study of Graves' ophthalmopathy and Graves' hyperthyroidism. CDR1 and CDR2 (germline): SQVTM, ANQGSEA. CDR3 size: 15 residues. V lost 2 bases to trimming and J lost 4 bases; unmatched junction nucleotides: 10. Amplification of the TCR beta CDR3 regions used RNA transcripts (as template). First-round RT-PCR employed HTBI primers, with a second-round multiplex PCR after it. One entry per CDR3 protein results from TCRdb running MiXCR on the multiplex PCR reads. This table has more than 1,000,000 distinct CDR3 sequences, about two fifths appearing once. Study-level points and caveats: Separation of ophthalmopathy from stable hyperthyroidism was achieved by a 13-signature model, at roughly 90% sensitivity and under 82% specificity. With a specificity of 72.22% and a sensitivity of just under 71%, the model predicted ophthalmopathy progression. A majority of expanded thyroid clonotypes exceeding 0.001 frequency were likewise present in blood.

The diagnosis combined clinical symptoms, thyroxine, TRAb, thyroid ultrasound and orbital computed tomography scans. V usage is TRBV29-1 and J usage is TRBJ2-5, with 7 positions matching TRBD1. Sample: peripheral blood or thyroid tissue (not recorded which). This TCR derives from an adult man with Graves' hyperthyroidism. In DNA form, the CDR3 reads TGCAGCGTTGAATCTGTAGGGGGCCAAGGAGAGACCCAGTACTTC. This codes for CSVESVGGQGETQYF.